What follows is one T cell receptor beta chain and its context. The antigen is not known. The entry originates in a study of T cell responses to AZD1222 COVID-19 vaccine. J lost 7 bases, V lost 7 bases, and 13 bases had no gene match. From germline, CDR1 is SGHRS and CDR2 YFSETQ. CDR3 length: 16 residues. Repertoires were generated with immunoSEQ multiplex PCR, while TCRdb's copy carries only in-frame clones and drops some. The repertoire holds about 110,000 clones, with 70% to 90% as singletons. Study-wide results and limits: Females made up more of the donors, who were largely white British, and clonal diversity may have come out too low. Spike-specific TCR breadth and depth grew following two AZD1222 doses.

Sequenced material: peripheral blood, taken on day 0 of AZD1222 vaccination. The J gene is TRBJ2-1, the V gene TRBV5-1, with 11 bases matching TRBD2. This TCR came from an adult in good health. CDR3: CASALPGLAGGNEQFF. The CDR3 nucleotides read TGCGCCAGCGCCCTCCCGGGGCTAGCGGGAGGAAATGAGCAGTTCTTC.